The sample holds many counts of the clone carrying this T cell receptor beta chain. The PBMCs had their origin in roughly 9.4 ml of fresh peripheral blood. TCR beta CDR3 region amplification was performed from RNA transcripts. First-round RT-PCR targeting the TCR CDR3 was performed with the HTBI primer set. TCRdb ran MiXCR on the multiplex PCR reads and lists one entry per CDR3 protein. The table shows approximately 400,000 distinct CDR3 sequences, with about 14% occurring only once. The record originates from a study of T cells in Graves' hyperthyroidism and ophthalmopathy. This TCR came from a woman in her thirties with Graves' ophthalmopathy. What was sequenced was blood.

The CDR3 is CASSLTQQNTEAFF. As DNA, the CDR3 is TGTGCCAGCAGCTTAACGCAGCAGAACACTGAAGCTTTCTTT. The J gene is TRBJ1-1, the V gene TRBV7-9; D is undetermined. The V end lost 2 bases, the J end lost 1 base, and 8 bases lay between the germline ends. The CDR3 has 14 amino acids. The germline V gene has CDR1 SEHNR and CDR2 FQNEAQ (reference sequence).